This TCR beta chain was observed in a study of CD8+ T cells in alopecia areata. Germline lookup yields CDR1 SQVTM and CDR2 ANQGSEA. CDR3 length: 12 residues. V was pared by 7 bases and J by 10 bases, with 6 bases of the junction left unmatched. Reverse transcription of extracted RNA yielded cDNA, which provided the sequencing template. Sequencing used immunoSEQ multiplex PCR; TCRdb keeps in-frame clones, though not all of them. Of around 290,000 clones listed, 58% are singletons. Specified treatment: oral pan-JAK inhibitor, 5-10 mg twice daily. General study results and limits: Since there was just one nonresponder, nobody can yet say how baseline CD8+ expansion ties to response.

On this clone: The antigen is not known.

The specimen comprised CD4+ T cells sorted from blood, sampled at week 24, from a patient treated with tofacitinib. The chain combines TRBV29-1 with TRBJ2-1; 11 positions match TRBD2. This sequence was found in a human donor with alopecia areata. The CDR3 DNA is TGCAGCGGGAAACTAGCGGGGGACGAGCAGTTCTTC. It encodes CSGKLAGDEQFF.